The 22 T cell receptor beta chains below come from one sample, sequenced in a study of T cell repertoires in cytomegalovirus infection. From the reads, TCRdb called clonotypes with MiXCR, one entry per CDR3 protein. The profile covers roughly 570,000 distinct CDR3 sequences, with about 39% appearing a single time and about half taken by the ten largest. What these receptors recognize is not known. The specimen was cultured PBMCs, collected from culture after CMV antigen stimulation. The receptors here all came from a human donor in good health (CMV status not recorded). Some clones in this sample may be carry-over from other donors' samples.

The genes are TRBV19 and TRBJ2-1; 7 bases match TRBD1. Germline CDR1 is LNHDA and CDR2 is SQIVND (reference sequence). J gave up 3 bases and V 5 bases, and 7 bases lay outside the gene matches. This CDR3 has 15 amino acids. Here the CDR3 reads CASSPARTGYNEQFF. DNA for the CDR3: TGTGCCAGTAGTCCCGCCAGGACAGGCTACAATGAGCAGTTCTTC.

Here the CDR3 DNA reads TGCGCCAGCAAATGGTCCCCAGCCGACCATTCACCCCTCCACTTT. It specifies CASKWSPADHSPLHF. The chain couples TRBV10-2 to TRBJ1-6; unclear D gene. Looked up from germline, CDR1 is WSHSY and CDR2 is SAAADI. Trimming removed 7 bases from V and 8 bases from J, with 18 bases in between. CDR3 length: 15 residues.

The J gene is TRBJ1-1, the V gene TRBV7-9; a possible D gene is TRBD1 (5 bases). The CDR3 consists of 17 residues. Germline CDR1 reads SEHNR; CDR2 reads FQNEAQ (reference sequence). The germline V and J ends were trimmed by 1 base and 3 bases, with 18 bases remaining between them. The CDR3 nucleotides read TGTGCCAGCAGCTTAGGGCAGGGCGGAACGGGGGACACTGAAGCTTTCTTT. This codes for CASSLGQGGTGDTEAFF.

This chain connects TRBV5-4 to TRBJ2-1; 7 positions match TRBD1. Per the germline V gene, CDR1 is SGHNT and CDR2 is YYREEE (reference sequence). V lost 4 bases, J lost 8 bases, and 12 bases stayed unmatched. CDR3 size: 15 residues. As DNA, the CDR3 is TGTGCCAGCAGCCCGGGGACAGACCCTTCCGATGAGCAGTTCTTC. This encodes CASSPGTDPSDEQFF. The full variable domain, with the rest looked up from reference TRBV5-4 and TRBJ2-1, is ETGVTQSPTHLIKTRGQQVTLRCSSQSGHNTVSWYQQALGQGPQFIFQYYREEENGRGNFPPRFSGLQFPNYSSELNVNALELDDSALYLCASSPGTDPSDEQFFGPGTRLTVL.

The chain couples TRBV5-5 to TRBJ2-1, with 7 bases lining up with TRBD1. CDR3 size: 17 residues. Trimming cost V 4 bases and J 9 bases; bases outside gene matches: 19. Germline V gene data show CDR1 as SGHKS and CDR2 as YYEKEE (reference sequence). CDR3 sequence reads: CASSPGPTAQQGREQFF. CDR3 in DNA: TGTGCCAGCAGCCCAGGACCCACCGCACAACAGGGGCGTGAGCAGTTCTTC.

The J gene is TRBJ2-1, the V gene TRBV28; D gene ambiguous. V lost 7 bases and J 4 bases, leaving 17 bases between the germline ends. Looked up from germline, CDR1 is MDHEN and CDR2 is SYDVKM. This CDR3 has 15 amino acids. Here the CDR3 DNA reads TGTGCCAGCACCATCCTCGGGCAAACGTACAATGAGCAGTTCTTC. This gives the protein CASTILGQTYNEQFF.

This clonotype occurred a few times. The chain is built from TRBV4-1 and TRBJ2-1; D unresolved. V lost 1 base and J 10 bases, leaving 23 bases between the germline ends. Germline CDR1 is MGHRA and CDR2 is YSYEKL. This CDR3 is 17 amino acids long. CDR3 nucleotide sequence: TGCGCCAGCAGCCAAGGTGCTCTGGGATTCTTGGAGAAGGAGCAGTTCTTC. This sequence encodes CASSQGALGFLEKEQFF.

The chain uses TRBV12-3 or TRBV12-4 and TRBJ1-1; TRBD1 agrees at 8 bases. This CDR3 region has 14 residues. Germline trimming cut 1 base from V and 5 bases from J; bases unmatched to any gene: 3. For the CDR3, the DNA is TGTGCCAGCAGTTTAGGCAGGGGGCGTACTGAAGCTTTCTTT. Translated, it gives CASSLGRGRTEAFF.

V is TRBV11-2 and J is TRBJ1-1, with D unclear. Germline assignment: CDR1 SGHAT and CDR2 FQNNGV. The length of the CDR3 is 17 residues. V lost 1 base to trimming and J lost 0 bases, with 15 bases between them. The CDR3 sequence is CASSLGWNWGLNTEAFF. CDR3 coding DNA: TGTGCCAGCAGCTTAGGTTGGAACTGGGGTTTGAACACTGAAGCTTTCTTT.

In this sample, this clonotype turned up once. The genes are TRBV3-1 and TRBJ1-6, with 7 nucleotides matching TRBD1. This CDR3 comprises 20 residues. The V and J ends lost 0 bases and 13 bases, in that order; junction bases with no gene match: 24. Per germline, CDR1 LGHDT and CDR2 YNNKEL (reference sequence). CDR3 in amino acids: CASSQEGPTQGHVKVSPLHF. The CDR3 DNA is TGTGCCAGCAGCCAAGAGGGACCCACACAGGGGCATGTTAAAGTATCTCCCCTCCACTTT.

Many counts were recorded for this clonotype. Sequence at one end of the junction differs from germline and may be a read error. The V call is TRBV7-2, the J call TRBJ2-7; D might be TRBD2 (5 bases). Germline V gives CDR1 SGHTA, CDR2 FQGNSA. The CDR3 runs 11 residues. CDR3: CASSLAVEQYF. The CDR3 nucleotides read TGTGCCAGCAGCCTAGCCGTGGAGCAGTACTTC. The whole variable domain, filled in from reference TRBV7-2 and TRBJ2-7, reads GAGVSQSPSNKVTEKGKDVELRCDPISGHTALYWYRQSLGQGLEFLIYFQGNSAPDKSGLPSDRFSAERTGGSVSTLTIQRTQQEDSAVYLCASSLAVEQYFGPGTRLTVT.

The rearrangement uses TRBV7-9 and TRBJ2-1; perhaps TRBD1 as D (6 bases). The CDR3 sequence is 16 residues long. The V and J ends lost 5 bases and 5 bases respectively, with 19 bases between them. Germline loops: CDR1 SEHNR, CDR2 FQNEAQ (reference sequence). For the CDR3, the DNA is TGTGCCAGCAGCCCACGGTTTAGAGGGGGTAACAATGAGCAGTTCTTC. Translation: CASSPRFRGGNNEQFF.

This clonotype has only a few counts. The rearrangement links TRBV6-1 to TRBJ2-1, with D perhaps given as TRBD1 or TRBD2 (5 bases each). The CDR3 runs 14 residues. V was pared by 7 bases and J by 2 bases, with 12 bases between. Per the germline V gene, CDR1 is MNHNS and CDR2 is SASEGT. This chain's CDR3 is CASTVRGAYNEQFF. The CDR3 DNA is TGTGCCAGCACTGTCCGGGGCGCCTACAATGAGCAGTTCTTC.

The chain joins TRBV7-8 to TRBJ1-6; D remains unclear. V lost 5 bases and J lost 10, with 18 bases in between. The CDR3 has 15 amino acids. Germline assignment: CDR1 SGHVS and CDR2 FQNEAQ. Here the CDR3 reads CASSRRVAVGSPLHF. In nucleotides, the CDR3 is TGTGCCAGCAGCCGCCGGGTGGCGGTCGGGTCACCCCTCCACTTT.

This chain links TRBV27 with TRBJ1-5; the D gene is possibly TRBD1 (5 bases). V gave up 0 bases and J gave up 3 bases, with 15 bases separating them. CDR3 length: 17 amino acids. Germline CDR1 reads MNHEY; CDR2 reads SMNVEV (reference sequence). The CDR3 region is CASSLSFQGLNNQPQHF. CDR3 coding DNA: TGTGCCAGCAGTTTATCGTTCCAGGGACTCAACAATCAGCCCCAGCATTTT.

CDR3 amino acids: CASSQDIPRGGEQFF. The CDR3 region has the DNA TGCGCCAGCAGCCAAGATATTCCCCGGGGAGGTGAGCAGTTCTTC. J is TRBJ2-1 and V is TRBV4-3, with D perhaps matching TRBD2 (6 bases). The CDR3 has 15 residues. The germline V gene has CDR1 LGHNA and CDR2 YSLEER. V lost 0 bases and J 9 bases, leaving 15 bases between the germline ends.

The J gene is TRBJ2-7, the V gene TRBV7-9; 7 nucleotides agree with TRBD1. CDR3 length: 15 amino acids. Germline CDR1 SEHNR, CDR2 FQNEAQ (reference sequence). V gave up 5 bases and J gave up 7 bases; unmatched junction bases: 14. In nucleotides, the CDR3 is TGTGCCAGCAGCCCTGGTAGGGGGAGCAGGGGGGAGCAGTACTTC. This gives the protein CASSPGRGSRGEQYF.

The V and J genes are TRBV4-1 and TRBJ1-6; no clear D. In germline, CDR1 is MGHRA, CDR2 YSYEKL. The ends were cut back, 3 bases at V and 11 bases at J, with 11 bases in the middle. The CDR3 consists of 13 residues. The CDR3 coding sequence is TGCGCCAGCAGCCAGGCACGCCCCGCACCCCTCCACTTT. This gives the protein CASSQARPAPLHF.

This clonotype was detected a few times. This chain connects TRBV7-4 to TRBJ2-1, with D unclear. This CDR3 is built from 18 residues. V was cut by 4 bases and J by 0 bases, with 19 bases left in between. Germline V gives CDR1 SGHVT, CDR2 SQSDAQ. The CDR3 protein is CASSSNLIPSSSYNEQFF. As DNA, the CDR3 is TGTGCCAGCAGCTCCAACCTGATTCCCTCGAGCTCCTACAATGAGCAGTTCTTC.

This clonotype has a handful of counts. The genes are TRBV7-9 and TRBJ1-1; unclear D gene. Germline values: CDR1 SEHNR, CDR2 FQNEAQ (reference sequence). This CDR3 spans 14 amino acids. V lost 5 bases to trimming and J lost 5 bases, with 15 bases between them. The CDR3 loop reads CASSPTGEPTEAFF. DNA for the CDR3: TGTGCCAGCAGCCCTACGGGTGAACCTACTGAAGCTTTCTTT.

This clonotype was counted a single time. The gene calls are TRBV20-1 and TRBJ2-7; the D gene is possibly TRBD1 (6 bases). Trimming stripped 6 bases from V and 4 bases from J, with 10 bases between. This CDR3 is built from 11 residues. Germline V lookup: CDR1 DFQATT, CDR2 SNEGSKA (reference sequence). CDR3 loop: CSANQGYEQYF. The CDR3 DNA reads TGCAGTGCGAACCAGGGGTACGAGCAGTACTTC.

Here the CDR3 DNA reads TGTGCCAGTAGTAAGACAGACAATCAGCCCCAGCATTTT. As protein: CASSKTDNQPQHF. The chain joins TRBV19 to TRBJ1-5, with D tentatively TRBD1 (5 bases). Germline CDR1 LNHDA, CDR2 SQIVND (reference sequence). CDR3 size: 13 residues. The V end was cut by 4 bases, the J end by 3 bases, with 7 bases between.